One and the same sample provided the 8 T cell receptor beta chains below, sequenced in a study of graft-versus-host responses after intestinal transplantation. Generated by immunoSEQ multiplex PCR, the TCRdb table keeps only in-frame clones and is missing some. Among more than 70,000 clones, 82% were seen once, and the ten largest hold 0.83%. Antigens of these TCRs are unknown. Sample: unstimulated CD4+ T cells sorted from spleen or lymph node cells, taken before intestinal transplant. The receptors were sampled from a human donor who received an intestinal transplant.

The CDR3 DNA is TGCGCCAGCAGCTTGGGGGAAGGGGTTAGGAGCTCTGGAAACACCATATATTTT. Translation: CASSLGEGVRSSGNTIYF. The chain has TRBV5-1 and TRBJ1-3, with TRBD1 as a possible D gene (5 bases). CDR3 length: 18 residues. Germline V lookup: CDR1 SGHRS, CDR2 YFSETQ. V was clipped by 0 bases and J by 0 bases, with 16 bases between them.

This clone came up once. DNA of the CDR3: TGTGCCAGCAGTTACTTAGGAGACGACGAGCAGTACTTC. Its translation is CASSYLGDDEQYF. The chain is built from TRBV6-5 and TRBJ2-7; D gene ambiguous. Germline V CDR1 and CDR2: MNHEY, SVGAGI. The V end was cut by 1 base, the J end by 5 bases, with 9 bases between. This CDR3 spans 13 amino acids.

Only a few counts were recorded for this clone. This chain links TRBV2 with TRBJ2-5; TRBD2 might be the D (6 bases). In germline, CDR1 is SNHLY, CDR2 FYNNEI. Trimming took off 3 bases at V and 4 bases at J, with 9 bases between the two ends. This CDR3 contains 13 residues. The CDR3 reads CASSDSGVETQYF. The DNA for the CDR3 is TGTGCCAGCAGTGACTCGGGGGTAGAGACCCAGTACTTC.

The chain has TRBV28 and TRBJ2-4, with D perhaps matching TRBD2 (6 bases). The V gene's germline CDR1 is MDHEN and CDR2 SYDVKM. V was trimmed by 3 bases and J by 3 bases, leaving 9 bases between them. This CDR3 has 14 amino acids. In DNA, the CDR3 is TGTGCCAGCAGTTTGATGGGGGGCAAAAACATTCAGTACTTC. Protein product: CASSLMGGKNIQYF.

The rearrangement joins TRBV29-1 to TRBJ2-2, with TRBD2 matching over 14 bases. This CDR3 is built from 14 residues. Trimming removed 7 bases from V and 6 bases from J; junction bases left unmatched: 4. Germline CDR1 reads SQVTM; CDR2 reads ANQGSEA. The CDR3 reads CSARLAGGAGELFF. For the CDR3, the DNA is TGCAGCGCCCGACTAGCGGGGGGGGCCGGGGAGCTGTTTTTT.

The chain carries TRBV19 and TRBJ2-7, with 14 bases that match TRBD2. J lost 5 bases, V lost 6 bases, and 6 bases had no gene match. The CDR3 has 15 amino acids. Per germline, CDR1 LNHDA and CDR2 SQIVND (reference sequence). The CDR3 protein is CASRTSGRGSDEQYF. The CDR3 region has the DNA TGTGCCAGTAGGACTAGCGGGAGGGGCAGCGACGAGCAGTACTTC.

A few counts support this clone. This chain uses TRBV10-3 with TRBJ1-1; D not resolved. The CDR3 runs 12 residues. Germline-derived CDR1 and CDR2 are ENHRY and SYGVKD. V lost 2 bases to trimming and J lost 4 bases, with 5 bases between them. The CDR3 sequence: CAISEGSTEAFF. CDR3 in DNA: TGTGCCATCAGTGAGGGCAGCACTGAAGCTTTCTTT.

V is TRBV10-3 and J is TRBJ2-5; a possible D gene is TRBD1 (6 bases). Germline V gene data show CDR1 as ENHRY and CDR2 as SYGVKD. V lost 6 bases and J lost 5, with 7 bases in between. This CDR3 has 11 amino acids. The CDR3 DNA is TGTGCCATCAGGAGGGGGGAGACCCAGTACTTC. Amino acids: CAIRRGETQYF.